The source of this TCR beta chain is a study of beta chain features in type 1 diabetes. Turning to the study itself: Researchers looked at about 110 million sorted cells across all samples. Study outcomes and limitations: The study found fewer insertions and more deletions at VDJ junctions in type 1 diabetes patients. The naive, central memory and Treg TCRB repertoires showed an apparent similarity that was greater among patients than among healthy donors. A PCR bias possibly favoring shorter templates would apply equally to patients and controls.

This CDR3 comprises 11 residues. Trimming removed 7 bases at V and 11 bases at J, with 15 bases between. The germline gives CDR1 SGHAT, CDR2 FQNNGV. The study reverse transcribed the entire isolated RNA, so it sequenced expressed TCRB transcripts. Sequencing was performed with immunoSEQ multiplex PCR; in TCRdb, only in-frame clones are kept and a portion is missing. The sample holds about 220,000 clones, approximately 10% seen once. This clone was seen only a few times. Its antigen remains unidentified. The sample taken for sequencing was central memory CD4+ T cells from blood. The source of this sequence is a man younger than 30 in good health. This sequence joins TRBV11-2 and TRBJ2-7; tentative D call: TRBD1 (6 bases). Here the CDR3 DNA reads TGTGCCAGCACCATTGGACAGACAGAGTACTTC. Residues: CASTIGQTEYF.